Listed here are 20 T cell receptor beta chains from one sample, sequenced in a study of radiation and T cells in renal cell carcinoma. Time point here: baseline pretreatment blood. Treatment specified: 15 Gy SBRT to primary tumor, nephrectomy 4 weeks later. Some clones are missing from TCRdb's copy, which holds only in-frame ones; the method was immunoSEQ multiplex PCR. This sample yields approximately 120,000 clones, of which 80% to 85% are seen a single time; 2.5% to 3.5% belongs to the top ten. The material was blood, obtained from a patient whose treatment included radiotherapy and nephrectomy. These receptors were obtained from a woman aged 55-75 years with renal cell carcinoma.

The chain combines TRBV4-2 with TRBJ1-5; tentative D call: TRBD1 (5 bases). CDR3 size: 16 residues. Per germline, CDR1 LGHNA and CDR2 YNFKEQ. Trimming stripped 0 bases from V and 2 bases from J, with 11 bases between. The CDR3 DNA follows: TGTGCCAGCAGCCAAGATTTGGAAGGGGGCAATCAGCCCCAGCATTTT. Translation gives CASSQDLEGGNQPQHF.

The gene calls are TRBV5-1 and TRBJ2-5; 8 bases agree with TRBD2. V was clipped by 6 bases and J by 4 bases; unmatched bases: 8. In germline, CDR1 is SGHRS, CDR2 YFSETQ. This CDR3 spans 14 amino acids. The CDR3 coding sequence is TGCGCCAGCACCGTCGGACTAGCAGGAGAGACCCAGTACTTC. Its translation: CASTVGLAGETQYF.

The chain has TRBV2 and TRBJ2-3; 13 bases map to TRBD2. This CDR3 has 16 amino acids. Per the germline V gene, CDR1 is SNHLY and CDR2 is FYNNEI. After removal of 8 bases from V and 2 bases from J, the junction contained 7 bases not matched to a gene. Written as DNA, the CDR3 is TGTGCCAGCGACCCGACTAGCGGGGGGACCACAGATACGCAGTATTTT. It encodes CASDPTSGGTTDTQYF.

The V and J genes are TRBV6-5 and TRBJ1-1; 9 bases are a match to TRBD1. Germline V gene data show CDR1 as MNHEY and CDR2 as SVGAGI. This CDR3 is 14 amino acids long. V was clipped by 6 bases and J by 10 bases; unmatched bases: 12. The CDR3 loop reads CASRPWTGVSGAFF. The CDR3 DNA is TGTGCCAGCAGGCCCTGGACAGGGGTTTCTGGAGCTTTCTTT.

V gene TRBV5-4 combines with J gene TRBJ1-2; D is unresolved. Germline assignment: CDR1 SGHNT and CDR2 YYREEE (reference sequence). The V end lost 1 base, the J end lost 5 bases, and 6 bases lay between the germline ends. The CDR3 sequence is 12 residues long. CDR3 sequence reads: CASSLRVYGYTF. CDR3 DNA: TGTGCCAGCAGCTTGAGGGTATATGGCTACACCTTC.

DNA of the CDR3: TGTGCCAGCAGCTTGGGGCAGGGAATCTACGAGCAGTACTTC. Translating gives CASSLGQGIYEQYF. The genes are TRBV5-4 and TRBJ2-7, with D tentatively TRBD1 (5 bases). Germline V gene lookup returns CDR1 SGHNT and CDR2 YYREEE (reference sequence). This CDR3 spans 14 amino acids. V was trimmed by 0 bases and J by 3 bases, leaving 10 bases between them.

This clone was counted between two and nine times. This sequence joins TRBV28 and TRBJ2-7; 9 positions match TRBD1. Germline trimming cut 5 bases from V and 6 bases from J; bases unmatched to any gene: 14. Germline V gives CDR1 MDHEN, CDR2 SYDVKM. This CDR3 comprises 16 residues. CDR3 sequence reads: CASSPWGQGIEAEQYF. The DNA for the CDR3 is TGTGCCAGCAGTCCCTGGGGACAGGGAATCGAGGCCGAGCAGTACTTC.

This clone was detected only a few times. The chain links TRBV2 to TRBJ2-3; 7 nucleotides line up with TRBD1. Germline values: CDR1 SNHLY, CDR2 FYNNEI. The length of the CDR3 is 20 residues. Trimming cost V 5 bases and J 0 bases; bases outside gene matches: 20. This chain's CDR3 is CASSLSRSDRDALSTDTQYF. The CDR3 region has the DNA TGTGCCAGCAGTCTGTCCCGGTCCGACAGGGATGCTCTTAGCACAGATACGCAGTATTTT.

Only a few counts were recorded for this clone. This rearrangement joins TRBV19 to TRBJ2-7; TRBD1 matches at 9 bases. The germline gives CDR1 LNHDA, CDR2 SQIVND (reference sequence). The ends lost 9 bases at V and 4 bases at J; junction bases unmatched: 4. The CDR3 runs 12 residues. CDR3 sequence reads: CASTDRGYEQYF. As DNA, the CDR3 is TGTGCCAGCACGGACAGGGGATACGAGCAGTACTTC.

The chain links TRBV19 to TRBJ1-5, with 10 bases matching TRBD1. Per the germline V gene, CDR1 is LNHDA and CDR2 is SQIVND (reference sequence). This CDR3 is 17 amino acids long. The V gene end was trimmed by 4 bases and the J gene end by 6 bases; junction bases not matched to a gene: 12. CDR3 loop: CASSRKTGTGEAQPQHF. CDR3 DNA sequence: TGTGCCAGTAGTAGAAAGACCGGGACAGGGGAGGCTCAGCCCCAGCATTTT. Filled out from reference TRBV19 and TRBJ1-5, the complete variable domain reads DGGITQSPKYLFRKEGQNVTLSCEQNLNHDAMYWYRQDPGQGLRLIYYSQIVNDFQKGDIAEGYSVSREKKESFPLTVTSAQKNPTAFYLCASSRKTGTGEAQPQHFGDGTRLSIL.

V gene TRBV7-9 combines with J gene TRBJ1-5, with 7 bases identical to TRBD1. CDR3 length equals 14 residues. Germline loops: CDR1 SEHNR, CDR2 FQNEAQ (reference sequence). J lost 10 bases, V lost 5 bases, and 11 bases had no gene match. The CDR3 coding sequence is TGTGCCAGCAGCCCGACAGGGCAATCAGAACCCCAGCATTTT. This codes for CASSPTGQSEPQHF.

This clone was recorded many times. The chain recombines TRBV5-6 with TRBJ1-2; D perhaps matches TRBD1 (5 bases). Germline values: CDR1 SGHDT, CDR2 YYEEEE. The CDR3 runs 15 residues. The germline V and J ends were trimmed by 4 bases and 2 bases, with 15 bases remaining between them. The CDR3 nucleotides read TGTGCCAGCAGCGACAGCCAGCTACCAAACTATGGCTACACCTTC. It encodes CASSDSQLPNYGYTF.

The CDR3: CASSGALTGVRYEQYF. DNA for the CDR3: TGCGCCAGCAGTGGGGCCTTGACAGGGGTCCGCTACGAGCAGTACTTC. The chain has TRBV10-2 and TRBJ2-7, with TRBD1 matching 8 bases. The J segment lost 3 bases and the V segment lost 4 bases, leaving 11 bases of the junction unmatched. Per germline, CDR1 WSHSY and CDR2 SAAADI. The length of the CDR3 is 16 residues.

This clone was detected only a few times. J is TRBJ1-2 and V is TRBV6-6, with 10 bases aligning to TRBD1. The ends lost 6 bases at V and 7 bases at J; junction bases unmatched: 2. Germline CDR1 MNHNY, CDR2 SVGAGI (reference sequence). This CDR3 region has 12 residues. CDR3 sequence (DNA): TGTGCCAGCAGGACAGGGGGCGGTGGCTACACCTTC. Translating gives CASRTGGGGYTF.

V is TRBV11-3 and J is TRBJ2-3, with 10 bases that match TRBD2. Unmatched junction bases numbered 11, after V lost 1 base and J lost 4 bases. Germline lookup yields CDR1 SGHNT and CDR2 YENEEA. The CDR3 runs to 18 residues. The CDR3 region has the DNA TGTGCCAGCAGCTTAGGCGGTAGCGGGGGGTCTCTGGCAGATACGCAGTATTTT. Translating it yields CASSLGGSGGSLADTQYF.

The rearrangement uses TRBV15 and TRBJ1-4; possible D gene TRBD1, 6 bases. Per germline, CDR1 LNHNV and CDR2 YYDKDF (reference sequence). V gave up 3 bases and J gave up 8 bases, with 19 bases separating them. The length of the CDR3 is 16 residues. The CDR3 region is CATSRGSDSFKEKLFF. For the CDR3, the DNA is TGTGCCACCAGCAGGGGATCGGACAGTTTTAAGGAAAAACTGTTTTTT.

The chain carries TRBV6-4 and TRBJ2-7, with D perhaps TRBD1 or TRBD2 (6 bases each). Deletions cut 6 bases from V and 2 bases from J, with 17 bases between. The CDR3 runs to 15 residues. Per germline, CDR1 MRHNA and CDR2 SNTAGT. The CDR3 protein is CASSLRAGTTYEQYF. DNA of the CDR3: TGTGCCAGCAGCTTGAGGGCGGGGACAACCTACGAGCAGTACTTC.

This rearrangement joins TRBV7-9 to TRBJ1-3, with 8 bases matching TRBD1. Germline CDR1 SEHNR, CDR2 FQNEAQ (reference sequence). The CDR3 runs to 14 residues. V trimming: 5 bases; J trimming: 6 bases; junction bases outside the gene matches: 6. CDR3 nucleotide sequence: TGTGCCAGCAGCCCTACAGGGGGGCAAAACACCATATATTTT. Amino acids: CASSPTGGQNTIYF.

The chain employs TRBV9 and TRBJ1-1, with no clear D. This CDR3 region has 14 residues. V gave up 2 bases and J gave up 1 base, with 9 bases separating them. Per germline, CDR1 SGDLS and CDR2 YYNGEE. CDR3 region: CASSVKEKNTEAFF. CDR3 coding DNA: TGTGCCAGCAGCGTTAAGGAGAAGAACACTGAAGCTTTCTTT.

This rearrangement joins TRBV7-6 to TRBJ2-3, with 10 bases identical to TRBD1. With V trimmed by 0 bases and J by 2 bases, 5 bases remained unmatched. CDR3 length: 17 amino acids. CDR1 SGHVS and CDR2 FNYEAQ come from the germline V gene. CDR3 residues: CASSLAPGTGDTDTQYF. Written as DNA, the CDR3 is TGTGCCAGCAGCTTAGCTCCCGGGACAGGGGACACAGATACGCAGTATTTT.